Listed below are T cell receptor beta chains from one sample, sequenced in a study of shared clonotypes between healthy human individuals. The data were produced by immunoSEQ multiplex PCR, yet TCRdb's version contains in-frame clones alone and is incomplete. Of a few million clones in the sample, approximately 95% were seen once. Source material: naive CD4+ T cells sorted from blood. These receptors came from a man aged 18 to 30 in good health. The CDR3 runs from the conserved cysteine through the conserved F or W. D genes are given only for firm matches. A row's size may be missing; if present it is once, few, many or a size class.

clone_size,v_call,j_call,d_call,cdr3_nt,cdr3_aa
NA,TRBV5-1,TRBJ2-7,NA,TGCGCCAGCAGGGGCGGCACCTACGAGCAGTACTTC,CASRGGTYEQYF
NA,TRBV28,TRBJ2-7,NA,TGTGCCAGCAGTTTAGCAGAAGTCTACGAGCAGTACTTC,CASSLAEVYEQYF
once,TRBV18,TRBJ2-7,NA,TGTGCCAGCTCACCATGGGTCGGGCCCGAAGGGCAGTACTTC,CASSPWVGPEGQYF
NA,TRBV27,TRBJ1-1,NA,TGTGCCAGCAGTTTTTTTCGGACAGTCCCTGAAGCTTTCTTT,CASSFFRTVPEAFF
NA,TRBV6-5,TRBJ1-1,TRBD1,TGTGCCAGCAGTACTAGGACAGGGAACACTGAAGCTTTCTTT,CASSTRTGNTEAFF
NA,TRBV7-9,TRBJ2-7,TRBD1,TGTGCCAGCAGTTCACAGGGGGCGCCGAGCGAGCAGTACTTC,CASSSQGAPSEQYF
NA,TRBV5-1,TRBJ1-4,NA,TGCGCCAGCAGCCCCAAGGACGATGCTAATGAAAAACTGTTTTTT,CASSPKDDANEKLFF
NA,TRBV9,TRBJ2-1,NA,TGTGCCAGCGATCGAGGACTATACAATGAGCAGTTCTTC,CASDRGLYNEQFF
NA,TRBV6-1,TRBJ1-1,NA,TGTGCCAGCAGCCCTGTATGGGCGGTGAACACTGAAGCTTTCTTT,CASSPVWAVNTEAFF
NA,TRBV18,TRBJ2-7,NA,TGTGCCAGCTCACCCAACGGGGGTTCCCTGACCTACGAGCAGTACTTC,CASSPNGGSLTYEQYF
NA,TRBV27,TRBJ2-3,TRBD2,TGTGCCAGGTCGGCGGGGGGACGGGATACGCAGTATTTT,CARSAGGRDTQYF
NA,TRBV2,TRBJ2-7,NA,TGTGCCAGCAGTCGGACGGGGGAGCAGTACTTC,CASSRTGEQYF
NA,TRBV2,TRBJ2-2,TRBD2,TGTGCCAGCACCATCAGTGGGACTAGCGGGAGGCCGGCCGGGGAGCTGTTTTTT,CASTISGTSGRPAGELFF
NA,TRBV11-2,TRBJ1-6,NA,TGTGCCAGCAGAGGAGAGGGTAATTCACCCCTCCACTTT,CASRGEGNSPLHF
NA,TRBV5-6,TRBJ2-7,NA,TGTGCCAGCACCCAAACGGGGTTTTACGAGCAGTACTTC,CASTQTGFYEQYF
NA,TRBV4-1,TRBJ2-7,NA,TGCGCCAGCAGCCAAGCGGTGGGCGGGGGCGCCTCCTACGAGCAGTACTTC,CASSQAVGGGASYEQYF
NA,TRBV18,TRBJ1-5,TRBD1,TGTGCCAGCTCACTCGGGACAGGGGCCAATCAGCCCCAGCATTTT,CASSLGTGANQPQHF
NA,TRBV10-3,TRBJ1-1,TRBD1,TGTGCCATCAGTGAGAGGCAGGGGGCGCGGAACACTGAAGCTTTCTTT,CAISERQGARNTEAFF
NA,TRBV9,TRBJ2-2,NA,TGTGCTACTTTCCCGCTAGTGCAATACACCGGGGAGCTGTTTTTT,CATFPLVQYTGELFF
NA,TRBV2,TRBJ2-2,TRBD2,TGTGCCAGCAGTGACGCGACTAGCGGGAGCAGGGAGCTGTTTTTT,CASSDATSGSRELFF
NA,TRBV5-1,TRBJ1-2,TRBD1,TGCGCCAGCAGCTTGGAACAGGGGCCCCACACCTTC,CASSLEQGPHTF
NA,TRBV7-2,TRBJ1-1,NA,TGTGCCAGCAGCTATGTGGGACACAACACTGAAGCTTTCTTT,CASSYVGHNTEAFF
NA,TRBV10-3,TRBJ2-1,TRBD2,TGTGCCATCAGTGAAATGACTAGCGGGAGAGGGGATGAGCAGTTCTTC,CAISEMTSGRGDEQFF
NA,TRBV5-1,TRBJ2-7,TRBD1,TGCGCCAGCAGCTTGAAATCCGGGACAGGGCCCCACGAGCAGTACTTC,CASSLKSGTGPHEQYF
NA,TRBV5-6,TRBJ2-6,TRBD1,TGTGCCAGCAGCGAGATCCGGGACAGGGCTGGGGCCAACGTCCTGACTTTC,CASSEIRDRAGANVLTF
NA,TRBV6-1,TRBJ1-2,NA,TGTGCCAGCAGGACAGTTAACTATGGCTACACCTTC,CASRTVNYGYTF
once,TRBV6-6,TRBJ2-2,NA,TGTGCCAGCCGAACAGGGAAGGTCGCCGGGGAGCTGTTTTTT,CASRTGKVAGELFF
NA,TRBV10-1,TRBJ1-1,NA,TGCGCCAGCAGCCCCGGGACAAAGAACACTGAAGCTTTCTTT,CASSPGTKNTEAFF
NA,TRBV7-3,TRBJ1-2,NA,TGTGCCAGCAGCTTAAGTACAGGGATCGGCTACACCTTC,CASSLSTGIGYTF
once,TRBV27,TRBJ2-7,NA,TGTGCCAGCAGGGGGCAAGCACTCTACGAGCAGTACTTC,CASRGQALYEQYF
NA,TRBV2,TRBJ1-2,NA,TGTGCCAGCAGCCCGGACGGAACGGGTGGCTACACCTTC,CASSPDGTGGYTF
NA,TRBV10-1,TRBJ2-2,NA,TGCGCCAGCAGGGAAAACACCGGGGAGCTGTTTTTT,CASRENTGELFF
NA,TRBV6-5,TRBJ2-7,TRBD2,TGTGCCAGCAGACCCGGCGGGACTACCGGGGAGCAGTACTTC,CASRPGGTTGEQYF
NA,TRBV30,TRBJ2-3,NA,TGTGCCTGGAGTGTACGTGGGGCCCCAGATACGCAGTATTTT,CAWSVRGAPDTQYF
NA,TRBV7-6,TRBJ1-1,NA,TGTGCCAGCAGCAAAACATGGAACACTGAAGCTTTCTTT,CASSKTWNTEAFF
NA,TRBV10-3,TRBJ2-3,NA,TGTGCCATCAGTGAGTCTGACACTAGCACAGATACGCAGTATTTT,CAISESDTSTDTQYF
NA,TRBV27,TRBJ1-5,TRBD1,TGTGCCAGCAGTCCGAGGGACAGATCCCCCAATCAGCCCCAGCATTTT,CASSPRDRSPNQPQHF
NA,TRBV11-2,TRBJ2-3,TRBD1,TGTGCCAGCAGCCCTACAGGGGGCGAAACAGATACGCAGTATTTT,CASSPTGGETDTQYF
NA,TRBV21-1,TRBJ1-2,NA,TGTGCCAGCACCTATTATGGCTACACCTTC,CASTYYGYTF
NA,TRBV2,TRBJ2-6,TRBD1,TGTGCCAGCGAAGGGAGAACAGGGGGTTACTCTGGGGCCAACGTCCTGACTTTC,CASEGRTGGYSGANVLTF
NA,TRBV6-6,TRBJ2-2,NA,TGTGCCAGCAGTTATGCGAAGGGTGACACCGGGGAGCTGTTTTTT,CASSYAKGDTGELFF
NA,TRBV19,TRBJ1-5,TRBD1,TGTGCCAGTAGTACACAGGGGGCGAATGGTCAGCCCCAGCATTTT,CASSTQGANGQPQHF
NA,TRBV30,TRBJ1-1,TRBD1,TGTGCCGCGGACAGGGGGTTGAACACTGAAGCTTTCTTT,CAADRGLNTEAFF
once,TRBV7-3,TRBJ2-7,NA,TGTGCCAGCAGCTTACTTCCCTCCTACGAGCAGTACTTC,CASSLLPSYEQYF
NA,TRBV10-3,TRBJ1-3,TRBD1,TGTGCCATCACCGACAGGGTCTCTGGAAACACCATATATTTT,CAITDRVSGNTIYF
once,TRBV10-3,TRBJ1-5,NA,TGTGCCACAGAGGGGGGGGGCGGACAGCCCCAGCATTTT,CATEGGGGQPQHF
once,TRBV30,TRBJ2-4,TRBD1,TGTGCCTGGAGTGTACTCTTCGACAGGGCCCCGTACTTC,CAWSVLFDRAPYF
NA,TRBV6-1,TRBJ1-5,NA,TGTGCCAGTTCGACAGAGGCGGATCAGCCCCAGCATTTT,CASSTEADQPQHF
NA,TRBV6-1,TRBJ1-2,NA,TGTGCCAGCAGTCTAATGGGCTATGGCTACACCTTC,CASSLMGYGYTF
NA,TRBV15,TRBJ1-1,NA,TGTGCCACCAGCAGAGGAATGGCGGGAGGGCTGAACACTGAAGCTTTCTTT,CATSRGMAGGLNTEAFF
NA,TRBV19,TRBJ2-2,TRBD2,TGTGCCAGTAGTATGAATAGCGGGAGTTATGGCGACACCGGGGAGCTGTTTTTT,CASSMNSGSYGDTGELFF
NA,TRBV2,TRBJ2-3,NA,TGTGCCAGCAGTGAAGGTGGGAAGGGGGGAGCAGATACGCAGTATTTT,CASSEGGKGGADTQYF
NA,TRBV5-1,TRBJ1-5,NA,TGCGCCAGCAGCTCCGGTTCTAATCAGCCCCAGCATTTT,CASSSGSNQPQHF
once,TRBV6-5,TRBJ2-1,TRBD2,TGTGCCAGCAGCCCGGGACTAGTATACAATGAGCAGTTCTTC,CASSPGLVYNEQFF
once,TRBV5-1,TRBJ2-5,TRBD2,TGCGCCAGCAGTTCTACCCGGACTAGCGGCGGGACGTACCAAGAGACCCAGTACTTC,CASSSTRTSGGTYQETQYF